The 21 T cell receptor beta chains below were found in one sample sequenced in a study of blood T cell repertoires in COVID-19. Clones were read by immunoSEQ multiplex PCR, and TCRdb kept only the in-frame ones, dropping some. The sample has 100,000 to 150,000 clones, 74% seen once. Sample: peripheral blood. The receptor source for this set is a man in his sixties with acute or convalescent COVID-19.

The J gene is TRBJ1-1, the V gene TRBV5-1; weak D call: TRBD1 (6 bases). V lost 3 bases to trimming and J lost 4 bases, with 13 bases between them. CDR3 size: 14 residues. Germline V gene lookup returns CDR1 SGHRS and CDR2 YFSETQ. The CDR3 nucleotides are TGCGCCAGCAGCTCACAGGGCCGGGGCACTGAAGCTTTCTTT. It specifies CASSSQGRGTEAFF.

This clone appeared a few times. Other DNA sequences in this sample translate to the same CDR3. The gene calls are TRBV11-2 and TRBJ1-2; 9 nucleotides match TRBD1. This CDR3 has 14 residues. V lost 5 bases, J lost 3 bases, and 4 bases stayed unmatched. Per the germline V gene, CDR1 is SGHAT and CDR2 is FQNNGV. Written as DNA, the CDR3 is TGTGCCAGCAGCCTGGGACAGGGTGACTATGGCTACACCTTC. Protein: CASSLGQGDYGYTF.

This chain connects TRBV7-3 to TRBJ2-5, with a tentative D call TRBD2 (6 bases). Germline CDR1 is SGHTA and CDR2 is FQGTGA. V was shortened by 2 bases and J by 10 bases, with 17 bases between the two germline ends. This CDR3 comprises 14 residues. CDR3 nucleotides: TGTGCCAGCAGCTTAGTTAGGGAGGAGGGAATCCAGTACTTC. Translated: CASSLVREEGIQYF.

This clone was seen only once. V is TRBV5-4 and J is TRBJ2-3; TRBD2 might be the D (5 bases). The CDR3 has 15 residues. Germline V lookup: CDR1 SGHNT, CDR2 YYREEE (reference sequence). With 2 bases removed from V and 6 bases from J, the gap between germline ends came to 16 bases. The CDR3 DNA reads TGTGCCAGCAGCTTCAGCCTCTCGGCGGGCGATACGCAGTATTTT. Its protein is CASSFSLSAGDTQYF.

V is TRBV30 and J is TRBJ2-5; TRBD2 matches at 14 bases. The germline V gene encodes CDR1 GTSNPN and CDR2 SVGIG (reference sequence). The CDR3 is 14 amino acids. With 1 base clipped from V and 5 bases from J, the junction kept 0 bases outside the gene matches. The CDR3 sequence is CAWSGLAGGETQYF. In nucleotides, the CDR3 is TGTGCCTGGAGTGGACTAGCGGGGGGGGAGACCCAGTACTTC. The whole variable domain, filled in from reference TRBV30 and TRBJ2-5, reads SQTIHQWPATLVQPVGSPLSLECTVEGTSNPNLYWYRQAAGRGLQLLFYSVGIGQISSEVPQNLSASRPQDRQFILSSKKLLLSDSGFYLCAWSGLAGGETQYFGPGTRLLVL.

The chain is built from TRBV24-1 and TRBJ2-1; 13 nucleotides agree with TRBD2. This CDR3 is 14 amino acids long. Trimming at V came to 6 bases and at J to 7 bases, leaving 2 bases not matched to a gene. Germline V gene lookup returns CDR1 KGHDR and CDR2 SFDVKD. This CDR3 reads CATSRLAGGNEQFF. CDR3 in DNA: TGTGCCACCAGTAGACTAGCGGGGGGAAATGAGCAGTTCTTC.

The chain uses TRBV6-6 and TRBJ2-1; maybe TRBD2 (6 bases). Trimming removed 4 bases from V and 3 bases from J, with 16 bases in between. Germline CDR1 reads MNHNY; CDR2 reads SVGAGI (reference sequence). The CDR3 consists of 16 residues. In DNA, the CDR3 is TGTGCCAGCAGTTCCCTACTAGCTCTTCTCTACAATGAGCAGTTCTTC. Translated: CASSSLLALLYNEQFF.

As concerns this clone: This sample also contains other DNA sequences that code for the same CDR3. DNA for the CDR3: TGTGCCAGCAGTGAAGACAGGAGCTATGGCTACACCTTC. This sequence encodes CASSEDRSYGYTF. The rearrangement links TRBV2 to TRBJ1-2; weak D call: TRBD1 (5 bases). The V and J ends lost 1 base and 4 bases respectively, with 7 bases between them. This CDR3 comprises 13 residues. CDR1 is SNHLY, CDR2 FYNNEI, per germline.

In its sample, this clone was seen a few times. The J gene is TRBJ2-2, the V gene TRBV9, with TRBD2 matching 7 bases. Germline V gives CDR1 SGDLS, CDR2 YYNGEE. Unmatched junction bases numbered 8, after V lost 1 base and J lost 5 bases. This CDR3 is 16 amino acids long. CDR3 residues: CASSVTVGEGTGELFF. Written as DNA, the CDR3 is TGTGCCAGCAGCGTAACGGTGGGGGAGGGTACCGGGGAGCTGTTTTTT.

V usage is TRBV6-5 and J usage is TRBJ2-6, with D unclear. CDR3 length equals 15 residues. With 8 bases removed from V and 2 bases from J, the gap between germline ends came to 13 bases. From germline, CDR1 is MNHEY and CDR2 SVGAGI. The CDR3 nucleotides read TGTGCCAGCCGATCGGGTGAAACTGGGGCCAACGTCCTGACTTTC. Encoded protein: CASRSGETGANVLTF.

CDR3 loop: CASSLAGGATEAFF. The CDR3 DNA follows: TGTGCCAGCAGCTTGGCCGGGGGGGCCACTGAAGCTTTCTTT. The chain couples TRBV5-4 to TRBJ1-1; D might be TRBD1 (6 bases). The CDR3 covers 14 residues. Trimming stripped 0 bases from V and 4 bases from J, with 10 bases between. Germline CDR1 reads SGHNT; CDR2 reads YYREEE (reference sequence).

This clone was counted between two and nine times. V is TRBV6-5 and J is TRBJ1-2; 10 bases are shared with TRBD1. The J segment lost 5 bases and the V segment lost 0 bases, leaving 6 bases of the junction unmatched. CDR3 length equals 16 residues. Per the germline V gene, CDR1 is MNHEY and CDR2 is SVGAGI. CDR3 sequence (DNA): TGTGCCAGCAGTTACTCCCGGACAGGGGGTGGGTATGGCTACACCTTC. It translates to CASSYSRTGGGYGYTF.

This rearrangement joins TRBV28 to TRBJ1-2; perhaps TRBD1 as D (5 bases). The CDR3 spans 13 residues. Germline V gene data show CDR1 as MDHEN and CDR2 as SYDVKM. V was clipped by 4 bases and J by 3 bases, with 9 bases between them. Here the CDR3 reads CASSSQVHYGYTF. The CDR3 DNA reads TGTGCCAGCAGTTCACAGGTTCACTATGGCTACACCTTC.

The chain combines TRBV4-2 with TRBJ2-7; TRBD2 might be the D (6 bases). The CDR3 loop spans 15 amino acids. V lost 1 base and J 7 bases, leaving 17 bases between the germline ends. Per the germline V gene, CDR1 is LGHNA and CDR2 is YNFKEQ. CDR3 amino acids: CASSQASALAWEQYF. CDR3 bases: TGTGCCAGCAGCCAAGCGAGCGCTCTAGCGTGGGAGCAGTACTTC.

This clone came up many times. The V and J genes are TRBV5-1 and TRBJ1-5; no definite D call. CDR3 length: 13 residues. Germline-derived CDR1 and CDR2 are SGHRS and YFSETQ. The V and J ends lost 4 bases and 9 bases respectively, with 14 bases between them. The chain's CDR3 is CASSPGGGRPQHF. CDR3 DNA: TGCGCCAGCAGCCCGGGTGGCGGAAGGCCCCAGCATTTT.

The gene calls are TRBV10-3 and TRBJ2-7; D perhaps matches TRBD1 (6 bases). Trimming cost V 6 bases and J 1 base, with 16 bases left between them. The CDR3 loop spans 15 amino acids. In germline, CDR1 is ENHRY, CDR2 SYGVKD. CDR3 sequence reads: CAISSRDTGSYEQYF. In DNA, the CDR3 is TGTGCCATCAGCTCCCGGGACACCGGGTCCTACGAGCAGTACTTC.

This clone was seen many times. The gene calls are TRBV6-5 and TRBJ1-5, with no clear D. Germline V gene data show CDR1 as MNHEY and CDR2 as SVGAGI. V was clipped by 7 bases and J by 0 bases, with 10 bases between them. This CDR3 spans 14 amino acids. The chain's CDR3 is CASKQPHSNQPQHF. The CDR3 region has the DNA TGTGCCAGCAAGCAACCGCATAGCAATCAGCCCCAGCATTTT.

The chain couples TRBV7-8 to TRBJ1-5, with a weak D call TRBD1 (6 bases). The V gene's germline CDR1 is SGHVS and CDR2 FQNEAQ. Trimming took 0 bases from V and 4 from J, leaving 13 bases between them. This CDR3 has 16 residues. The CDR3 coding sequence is TGTGCCAGCAGCTTAGCGCGGGGGGGGGCGAATCAGCCCCAGCATTTT. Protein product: CASSLARGGANQPQHF.

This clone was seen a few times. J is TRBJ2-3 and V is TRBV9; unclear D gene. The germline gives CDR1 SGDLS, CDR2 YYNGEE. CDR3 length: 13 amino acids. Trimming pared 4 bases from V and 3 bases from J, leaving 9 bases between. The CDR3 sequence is CASSPVLTDTQYF. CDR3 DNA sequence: TGTGCCAGCAGCCCCGTTCTTACAGATACGCAGTATTTT. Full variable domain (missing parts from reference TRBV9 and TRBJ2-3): DSGVTQTPKHLITATGQRVTLRCSPRSGDLSVYWYQQSLDQGLQFLIQYYNGEERAKGNILERFSAQQFPDLHSELNLSSLELGDSALYFCASSPVLTDTQYFGPGTRLTVL.

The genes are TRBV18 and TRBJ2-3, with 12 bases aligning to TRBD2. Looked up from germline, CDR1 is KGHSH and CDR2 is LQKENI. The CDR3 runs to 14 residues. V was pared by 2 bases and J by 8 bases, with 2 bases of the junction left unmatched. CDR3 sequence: CASSPASGRGTQYF. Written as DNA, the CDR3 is TGTGCCAGCTCACCAGCTAGCGGGAGGGGTACGCAGTATTTT.

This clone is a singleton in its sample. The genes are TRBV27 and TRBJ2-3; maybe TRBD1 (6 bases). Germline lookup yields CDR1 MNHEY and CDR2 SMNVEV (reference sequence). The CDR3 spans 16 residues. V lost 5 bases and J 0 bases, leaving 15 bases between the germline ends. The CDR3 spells CASSPYRVTSTDTQYF. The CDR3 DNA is TGTGCCAGCAGTCCATACAGGGTTACTAGCACAGATACGCAGTATTTT.